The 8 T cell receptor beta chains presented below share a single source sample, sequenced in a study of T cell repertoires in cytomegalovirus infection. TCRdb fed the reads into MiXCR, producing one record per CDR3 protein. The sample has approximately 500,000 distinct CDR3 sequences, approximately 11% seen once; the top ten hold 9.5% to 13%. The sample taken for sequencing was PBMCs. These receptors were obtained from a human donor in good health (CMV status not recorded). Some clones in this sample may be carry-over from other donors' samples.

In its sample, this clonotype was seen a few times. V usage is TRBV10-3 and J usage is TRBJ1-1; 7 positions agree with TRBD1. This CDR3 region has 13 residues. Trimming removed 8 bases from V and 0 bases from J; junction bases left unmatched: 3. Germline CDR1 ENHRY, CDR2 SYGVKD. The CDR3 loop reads CAIGDSVNTEAFF. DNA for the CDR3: TGTGCCATCGGGGACAGCGTGAACACTGAAGCTTTCTTT.

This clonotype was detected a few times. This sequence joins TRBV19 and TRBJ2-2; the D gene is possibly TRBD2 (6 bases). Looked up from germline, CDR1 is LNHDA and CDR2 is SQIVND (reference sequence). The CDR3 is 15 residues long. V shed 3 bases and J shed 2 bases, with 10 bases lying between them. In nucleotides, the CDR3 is TGTGCCAGTAGTATTATGGGGGGAAACACCGGGGAGCTGTTTTTT. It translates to CASSIMGGNTGELFF. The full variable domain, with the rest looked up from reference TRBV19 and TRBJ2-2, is DGGITQSPKYLFRKEGQNVTLSCEQNLNHDAMYWYRQDPGQGLRLIYYSQIVNDFQKGDIAEGYSVSREKKESFPLTVTSAQKNPTAFYLCASSIMGGNTGELFFGEGSRLTVL.

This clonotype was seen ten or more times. CDR3 in amino acids: CASSFFPDRENYGYTF. The CDR3 coding sequence is TGTGCCAGCAGTTTCTTCCCCGACAGGGAGAACTATGGCTACACCTTC. The chain is built from TRBV12-3 or TRBV12-4 and TRBJ1-2; 7 nucleotides match TRBD1. This CDR3 has 16 amino acids. V was clipped by 3 bases and J by 2 bases; unmatched bases: 9.

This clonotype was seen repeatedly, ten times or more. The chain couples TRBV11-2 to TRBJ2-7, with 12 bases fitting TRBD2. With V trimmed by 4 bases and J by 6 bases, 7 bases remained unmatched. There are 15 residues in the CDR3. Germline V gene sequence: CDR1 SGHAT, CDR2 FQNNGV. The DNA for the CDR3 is TGTGCCAGCAGCTCCAGACTAGCGGGAGCTGGCGAGCAGTACTTC. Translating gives CASSSRLAGAGEQYF.

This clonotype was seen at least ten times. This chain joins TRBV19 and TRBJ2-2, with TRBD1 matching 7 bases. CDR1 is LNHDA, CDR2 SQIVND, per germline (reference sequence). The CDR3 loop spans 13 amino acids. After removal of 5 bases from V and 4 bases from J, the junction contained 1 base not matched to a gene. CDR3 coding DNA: TGTGCCAGTAGTCCAGGGGGCACCGGGGAGCTGTTTTTT. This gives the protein CASSPGGTGELFF.

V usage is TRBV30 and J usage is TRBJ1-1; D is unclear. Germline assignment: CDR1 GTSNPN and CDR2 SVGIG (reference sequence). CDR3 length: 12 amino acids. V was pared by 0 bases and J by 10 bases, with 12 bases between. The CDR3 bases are TGTGCCTGGAGTGTACAAGGCGTTCCAGCTTTCTTT. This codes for CAWSVQGVPAFF.

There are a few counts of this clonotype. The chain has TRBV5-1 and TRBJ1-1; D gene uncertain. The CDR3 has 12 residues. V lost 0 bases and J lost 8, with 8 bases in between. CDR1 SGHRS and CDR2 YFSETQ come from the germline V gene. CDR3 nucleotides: TGCGCCAGCAGCTTGGCGGAAGACGAAGCTTTCTTT. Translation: CASSLAEDEAFF.

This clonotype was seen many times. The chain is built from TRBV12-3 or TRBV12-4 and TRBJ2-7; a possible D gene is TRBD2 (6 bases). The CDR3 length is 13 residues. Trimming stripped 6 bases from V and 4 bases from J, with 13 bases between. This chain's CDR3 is CASSSGGEYEQYF. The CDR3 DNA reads TGTGCCAGCAGCTCCGGCGGGGAGTACGAGCAGTACTTC.